A single T cell receptor beta chain is shown here with its context. The target of this receptor is not known. It has no much larger one-base neighbor in the sample; base qualities were not kept. The same CDR3 arises from other DNA sequences in this sample as well. These data are taken from a study of T cell responses to AZD1222 COVID-19 vaccine (dated by TCRdb to about 2021). About the investigation overall: TCR sequencing covered over 230 trial participants: 200 to 210 given two doses of AZD1222 and approximately 26 given two doses of MenACWY control vaccine. Trial participants were enrolled by age into subgroups of 18-55, 56-69 and 70-plus years, and about 150, 27 and 61 TCR-sequenced participants, respectively, were included in these subgroups. What the authors observed across the whole study: A significant rise in spike-specific TCR breadth and depth was observed after two AZD1222 doses relative to day 0 and relative to MenACWY recipients. In the small 56-69-year group, the increase in depth fell short of significance, most likely because of low power. Nearly half of unique spike-specific TCRs reportedly recognized epitopes outside regions mutated in the B.1.351 and B.1.1.7 variants. CD4 TCRs associated with the vaccine covered the entire spike protein, and the dominant responses were in regions 160-218 and 743-854. Because no samples from the day 14 peak response were available, repertoires could be characterized only after the peak T cell response. Participants were mostly white British, with more females than males. The authors suggested clonal diversity may have been underestimated. Conclusions about previously exposed vaccinees were limited because only six or seven AZD1222 recipients were SARS-CoV-2 seropositive at baseline.

The time point label, as the study defines it: baseline before first vaccination. Read against the paper, the sample's treatment or condition label means: meningococcal conjugate vaccine given as trial control. Vaccinee samples came from UK trials COV001 and COV002, including a single-blind randomized controlled phase 2/3 trial of AZD1222 (ChAdOx1 nCoV-19) in healthy adults. For TCRbeta chain sequencing, PBMC samples were collected from trial participants at day 0 and at day 28 after the second dose. The CDR3 regions of human TCRbeta chains were subjected to immunosequencing. In the paper's pipeline: Repertoire TCRs were matched against a reference library of SARS-CoV-2-specific TCRs generated with the MIRA antigen-specificity platform. Breadth was defined as the fraction of unique TCRs that were SARS-CoV-2-associated. Depth was defined as the fraction of total T cells that were SARS-CoV-2-associated. Using the MIRA data, each spike-specific TCR was mapped to the spike region that the TCR reacts to and placed in a CD4 or CD8 class. Log10-transformed breadth and depth values were compared by one-way ANOVA with Sidak's multiple comparisons tests. Drawn from immuneACCESS, this table holds only the in-frame rearrangements with V and J called that TCRdb kept. Clones are partly lost; checked studies trace under half to an unresolved V gene and leave the rest unexplained. D and trimming come from the DNA, and the V and J calls and clone size come from that table. Counted in this sample were roughly 140,000 clones; around 83% of them appeared once. The ten top clones hold about 4% of the sample.

From the cysteine up to the phenylalanine, the CDR3 has a length of 15 residues. The kept DNA is CDR3 alone, 45 bases in frame from the first base. V is trimmed back by 3 bases and J by 4 bases, and the junction contains 6 bases that no gene match accounts for. The germline V gene (reference sequence) specifies LGHDT as CDR1 and YNNKEL as CDR2. The chain was built from TRBV3-1 (or the pseudogene TRBV3-2) and TRBJ1-2; the junction holds 9 bases that match TRBD1. The clonotype originates from an adult in good health. Sequencing was performed on peripheral blood, taken on day 0 of MenACWY control vaccination. CDR3 loop: CASSQGTGLSYGYTF. The DNA sequence reads TGTGCCAGCAGCCAGGGGACAGGGCTCTCCTATGGCTACACCTTC.